The 24 T cell receptor beta chains in this list originate from one sample, sequenced in a study of shared clonotypes between healthy human individuals. Measured with immunoSEQ multiplex PCR; TCRdb has only the in-frame clones, and not every one. The sample shows 630,000 or so clones, 95% to 98% of them seen only once. The naive CD8 population came from CD45RO-negative cells selected for CCR7, without terminally differentiated effector memory CD45RA+ cells. The material sequenced was naive CD8+ T cells sorted from blood. The receptors were sampled from a man aged 30 to 39 in good health.

The V call is TRBV27, the J call TRBJ2-2; D is uncertain. Germline CDR1 MNHEY, CDR2 SMNVEV (reference sequence). Between the trimmed V and J ends, which lost 3 bases and 3 bases, there was a span of 8 bases. The CDR3 extends over 14 amino acids. The CDR3 reads CASSFARDTGELFF. The CDR3 DNA sequence: TGTGCCAGCAGTTTTGCTAGGGACACCGGGGAGCTGTTTTTT.

This clone occurred once. The genes are TRBV13 and TRBJ2-7; D possibly matches TRBD1 or TRBD2 (5 bases each). The CDR3 consists of 13 residues. Trimming took off 4 bases at V and 6 bases at J, with 13 bases between the two ends. CDR1 is PRHDT, CDR2 FYEKMQ, per germline (reference sequence). The CDR3 nucleotides read TGTGCCAGCAGCTCGACAGCCGAGGGCGAGCAGTACTTC. This encodes CASSSTAEGEQYF.

The V call is TRBV7-6, the J call TRBJ2-2; 7 bases fit TRBD2. Germline CDR1 and CDR2: SGHVS and FNYEAQ. Trimming took 2 bases from V and 0 from J; bases not matched to a gene: 3. CDR3 length: 16 amino acids. This chain's CDR3 is CASSLTSVTNTGELFF. DNA of the CDR3: TGTGCCAGCAGCTTAACTAGCGTGACGAACACCGGGGAGCTGTTTTTT.

The chain employs TRBV2 and TRBJ1-4; D may be TRBD1 (5 bases). CDR3 length: 15 residues. In germline, CDR1 is SNHLY, CDR2 FYNNEI. V lost 1 base and J 1 base, leaving 7 bases between the germline ends. The chain's CDR3 is CASSEVGETNEKLFF. Written as DNA, the CDR3 is TGTGCCAGCAGTGAAGTAGGGGAAACTAATGAAAAACTGTTTTTT.

The chain couples TRBV5-1 to TRBJ2-5; 10 bases agree with TRBD2. The J call may be incorrect, as the DNA end agrees better with TRBJ2-7. CDR3 length: 15 residues. The germline V gene encodes CDR1 SGHRS and CDR2 YFSETQ. The DNA of the CDR3 is TGCGCCAGCAGCTTCGGGACTAGCGTTGACTACGAGCAGTACTTC. Translated, it gives CASSFGTSVDYEQYF.

The rearrangement uses TRBV27 and TRBJ1-5; maybe TRBD1 (6 bases). The V and J ends lost 2 bases and 3 bases respectively, with 11 bases between them. Germline assignment: CDR1 MNHEY and CDR2 SMNVEV (reference sequence). The CDR3 sequence is 15 residues long. The CDR3 nucleotides are TGTGCCAGCAGTTTAAACAGGGACCACAATCAGCCCCAGCATTTT. Its protein product is CASSLNRDHNQPQHF.

The chain links TRBV27 to TRBJ2-1, with D perhaps matching TRBD1 (5 bases). The CDR3 has 15 residues. In germline, CDR1 is MNHEY, CDR2 SMNVEV (reference sequence). Trimming removed 6 bases from V and 4 bases from J, with 16 bases in between. The CDR3: CASSYRKEIYNEQFF. The CDR3 bases are TGTGCCAGCAGCTACAGGAAGGAGATATACAATGAGCAGTTCTTC.

The rearrangement uses TRBV27 and TRBJ1-4; tentative D call: TRBD1 (5 bases). The CDR3 is made up of 14 amino acids. Trimming stripped 5 bases from V and 4 bases from J, with 11 bases between. Per the germline V gene, CDR1 is MNHEY and CDR2 is SMNVEV (reference sequence). The CDR3 loop reads CASSRGDDNEKLFF. DNA of the CDR3: TGTGCCAGCAGTCGTGGGGACGATAATGAAAAACTGTTTTTT.

The genes are TRBV7-6 and TRBJ2-1, with TRBD2 identical over 9 bases. CDR3 size: 15 residues. Germline V CDR1 and CDR2: SGHVS, FNYEAQ. The trim removed 3 bases at V and 5 bases at J, leaving 5 bases unmatched. The CDR3 DNA sequence: TGTGCCAGCAGCTTCCTGACTAGCGGAGACAATGAGCAGTTCTTC. It specifies CASSFLTSGDNEQFF.

The V call is TRBV7-9, the J call TRBJ1-5; possibly TRBD1 for D (6 bases). This CDR3 region has 15 residues. Trimming stripped 5 bases from V and 5 bases from J, with 16 bases between. CDR1 is SEHNR, CDR2 FQNEAQ, per germline (reference sequence). The CDR3 sequence: CASSQGTAGDQPQHF. In DNA, the CDR3 is TGTGCCAGCAGCCAGGGGACCGCCGGCGATCAGCCCCAGCATTTT. Based on the CDR3 plus reference TRBV7-9 and TRBJ1-5, the full variable domain is DTGVSQNPRHKITKRGQNVTFRCDPISEHNRLYWYRQTLGQGPEFLTYFQNEAQLEKSRLLSDRFSAERPKGSFSTLEIQRTEQGDSAMYLCASSQGTAGDQPQHFGDGTRLSIL.

Worth noting for this clone: This sample also contains other DNA sequences that code for the same CDR3. V gene TRBV19 combines with J gene TRBJ2-7, with 8 nucleotides matching TRBD2. This CDR3 has 14 residues. The J segment lost 1 base and the V segment lost 5 bases, leaving 4 bases of the junction unmatched. Per germline, CDR1 LNHDA and CDR2 SQIVND (reference sequence). The CDR3 region has the DNA TGTGCCAGTAGTTTAGCGGGGAGTTCCTACGAGCAGTACTTC. This translates into CASSLAGSSYEQYF.

The gene calls are TRBV5-5 and TRBJ1-1, with D perhaps TRBD1 (6 bases). The CDR3 is 15 amino acids. Per the germline V gene, CDR1 is SGHKS and CDR2 is YYEKEE (reference sequence). V was shortened by 4 bases and J by 3 bases, with 16 bases between the two germline ends. The CDR3 nucleotides are TGTGCCAGCAGCCAATTGACGGGGGGGCACACTGAAGCTTTCTTT. Its protein product is CASSQLTGGHTEAFF.

The chain uses TRBV7-8 and TRBJ2-1, with 11 bases that match TRBD2. V gave up 5 bases and J gave up 8 bases; unmatched junction bases: 11. The CDR3 extends over 16 amino acids. The germline gives CDR1 SGHVS, CDR2 FQNEAQ. The CDR3 spells CASSTPPSGRTDEQFF. In DNA form, the CDR3 reads TGTGCCAGCAGCACCCCCCCTAGCGGGAGGACAGATGAGCAGTTCTTC.

The chain couples TRBV7-6 to TRBJ2-2, with D unclear. This CDR3 spans 14 amino acids. Trimming cost V 3 bases and J 6 bases, with 11 bases left between them. Germline assignment: CDR1 SGHVS and CDR2 FNYEAQ. CDR3 protein: CASSFVVGAGELFF. The CDR3 DNA reads as TGTGCCAGCAGCTTTGTAGTTGGGGCCGGGGAGCTGTTTTTT.

This sequence joins TRBV4-3 and TRBJ2-1; weak D call: TRBD2 (6 bases). The CDR3 is 14 residues long. The V end lost 2 bases, the J end lost 9 bases, and 14 bases lay between the germline ends. Germline-derived CDR1 and CDR2 are LGHNA and YSLEER. CDR3: CASSQSRLEGEQFF. DNA of the CDR3: TGCGCCAGCAGCCAATCGAGACTAGAGGGTGAGCAGTTCTTC.

The chain links TRBV27 to TRBJ1-2, with D tentatively TRBD1 (5 bases). The CDR3 totals 14 residues. CDR1 and CDR2 (germline): MNHEY, SMNVEV (reference sequence). Trimming removed 4 bases at V and 7 bases at J, with 16 bases between. The CDR3 loop reads CASSSFAGRGGYTF. The CDR3 DNA follows: TGTGCCAGCAGTTCTTTTGCAGGGCGGGGTGGCTACACCTTC.

The chain is built from TRBV27 and TRBJ2-7; 7 nucleotides align to TRBD2. The CDR3 has 13 residues. V was pared by 4 bases and J by 3 bases, with 3 bases of the junction left unmatched. The V gene's germline CDR1 is MNHEY and CDR2 SMNVEV (reference sequence). CDR3 sequence: CASSSASGYEQYF. The DNA of the CDR3 is TGTGCCAGCAGTTCGGCTAGCGGCTACGAGCAGTACTTC.

V gene TRBV28 combines with J gene TRBJ2-1; no reliable D call. Germline V gives CDR1 MDHEN, CDR2 SYDVKM. The CDR3 length is 13 residues. V was shortened by 2 bases and J by 8 bases, with 10 bases between the two germline ends. The CDR3 region is CASSLVVWYEQFF. CDR3 nucleotide sequence: TGTGCCAGCAGTTTAGTTGTGTGGTATGAGCAGTTCTTC.

In nucleotides, the CDR3 is TGTGCCAGCAGCCCCCCTGCGGGGTCGGAACAGTACTTC. Translation gives CASSPPAGSEQYF. The gene calls are TRBV7-7 and TRBJ2-7, with D possibly TRBD2 on 6 matching bases. Trimming took off 5 bases at V and 10 bases at J, with 18 bases between the two ends. There are 13 residues in the CDR3. Germline V lookup: CDR1 SSHAT, CDR2 FNYEAQ (reference sequence).

The J gene is TRBJ2-1, the V gene TRBV7-9; D remains unclear. There are 14 residues in the CDR3. Germline V lookup: CDR1 SEHNR, CDR2 FQNEAQ (reference sequence). Deletions cut 5 bases from V and 0 bases from J, with 8 bases between. The CDR3 here is CASSPASSYNEQFF. In DNA, the CDR3 is TGTGCCAGCAGCCCTGCTAGCTCCTACAATGAGCAGTTCTTC.

This sequence joins TRBV11-2 and TRBJ2-7; a possible D gene is TRBD1 (6 bases). The length of the CDR3 is 13 residues. CDR1 SGHAT and CDR2 FQNNGV come from the germline V gene. With 3 bases removed from V and 3 bases from J, the gap between germline ends came to 9 bases. CDR3 sequence reads: CASSFWDNYEQYF. DNA of the CDR3: TGTGCCAGCAGCTTCTGGGACAACTACGAGCAGTACTTC.

In the case of this clone: The sample holds other DNA sequences that translate to the same CDR3. The chain links TRBV4-1 to TRBJ2-1; 8 bases map to TRBD2. Trimming cost V 4 bases and J 0 bases; bases outside gene matches: 2. Per the germline V gene, CDR1 is MGHRA and CDR2 is YSYEKL. This CDR3 has 15 amino acids. CDR3 coding DNA: TGCGCCAGCAGCCCCAGCGGGAGCTCCTACAATGAGCAGTTCTTC. As protein: CASSPSGSSYNEQFF.

A note on this clone: The identical CDR3 is also encoded by other nucleotide sequences in the sample. V and J are TRBV19 and TRBJ2-7; D tentatively reads TRBD1 or TRBD2 (7 bases each). V was shortened by 5 bases and J by 3 bases, with 11 bases between the two germline ends. Germline V gene lookup returns CDR1 LNHDA and CDR2 SQIVND (reference sequence). The CDR3 has 13 amino acids. Here the CDR3 reads CASSFRGGYEQYF. The DNA for the CDR3 is TGTGCCAGTAGTTTCAGGGGGGGCTACGAGCAGTACTTC.

This chain links TRBV7-8 with TRBJ2-1, with 9 bases lining up with TRBD1. The trim removed 4 bases at V and 4 bases at J, leaving 5 bases unmatched. CDR3 length equals 15 residues. Germline V lookup: CDR1 SGHVS, CDR2 FQNEAQ. CDR3 nucleotides: TGTGCCAGCAGCTGGAGGGACAGGGTGTACAATGAGCAGTTCTTC. Its protein product is CASSWRDRVYNEQFF.